This entry lists 10 T cell receptor beta chains sequenced from one sample in a study of tissue T cells after allogeneic stem cell transplantation. The protocol was immunoSEQ multiplex PCR, while the TCRdb copy is restricted to in-frame clones and leaves out a portion. The sample has 8,000 to 10,000 clones, around 33% seen once; the top ten hold 5.1%. Time point noted: mouse harvest day 14 after allogeneic transplant. Tail vein injection delivered 10^7 T-cell-depleted bone marrow cells and 10^6 splenic CD5+ T cells. Material for sequencing was skin. These receptors originate from a female BALB/c mouse given C57BL/6 T cells with graft-versus-host disease after an allogeneic hematopoietic cell transplant.

This clone was counted a single time. Genes here carry mouse names. The CDR3 extends 1 residue past the end of the read, so its final part is completed from the germline J gene. The chain combines TRBV2 with TRBJ1-4; D call uncertain. Trimming left V 3 bases short and J 1 base short, with 9 bases between. The CDR3 is 15 residues long. Germline CDR1 LGHNA, CDR2 YSYQKL. The covered CDR3 bases are TGTGCCAGCAGCCAGACGGGAAGTTCCAACGAAAGATTATTT. This gives the protein CASSQTGSSNERLF. The full CDR3 protein reads CASSQTGSSNERLFF. Together with reference TRBV2 and TRBJ1-4, the CDR3 gives the full variable domain: DPKIIQKPKYLVAVTGSEKILICEQYLGHNAMYWYRQSAKKPLEFMFSYSYQKLMDNQTASSRFQPQSSKKNHLDLQITALKPDDSATYFCASSQTGSSNERLFFGHGTKLSVL.

The table lists this clone with a few counts. The gene names here belong to mouse. The missing CDR3 end, 1 residue past where the read stops, is filled in from the germline J gene. The rearrangement uses TRBV23 and TRBJ2-5; the table's TRBD2 call for D was not verified on the DNA. Germline V gene data show CDR1 as KGHTA and CDR2 as FQNQQP. The CDR3 is 14 residues long. The CDR3 DNA, read in part, is TGCTCCAGCAGTCAGACTGGGGGGAAAGACACCCAGTAC. Its translation is CSSSQTGGKDTQY. The full CDR3 is CSSSQTGGKDTQYF. Combining the CDR3 with reference TRBV23 and TRBJ2-5 gives the whole variable domain DAAVTQKPRYLIKMKGQEAEMKCIPEKGHTAVFWYQQKQSKELKFLIYFQNQQPLDQIDMVKERFSAVCPSSSLCSLGIRTCEAEDSALYLCSSSQTGGKDTQYFGPGTRLLVL.

About this clone: These gene names are mouse names. The CDR3 goes on 1 residue after the read ends, and that part is filled in from the germline J gene. The V call is TRBV26, the J call TRBJ1-4; 10 bases are shared with TRBD1. The germline CDR1 and CDR2 sequences are KGHPV and FQNQEV (reference sequence). This CDR3 comprises 14 residues. The V gene end was trimmed by 4 bases and the J gene end by 8 bases; junction bases not matched to a gene: 4. The chain's CDR3 is CASSPTGGKERLFF. The sequenced part of the CDR3 DNA is TGTGCCAGCAGTCCGACAGGGGGCAAGGAAAGATTATTT.

Comments on this clone: The genes and germline here are from mouse. With the read ending 1 residue before the CDR3 end, the germline J gene is used to fill in that end. The chain is built from TRBV24 and TRBJ2-5, with no clear D. The CDR3 consists of 12 residues. Trimming stripped 5 bases from V and 2 bases from J, with 5 bases between. The V gene's germline CDR1 is KGHTA and CDR2 FRNEEI. The CDR3: CASSWVQDTQYF. CDR3 DNA (partial): TGTGCCAGCAGTTGGGTCCAAGACACCCAGTAC.

Only a few counts were recorded for this clone. These gene names are mouse names. The sequenced fragment ends 1 residue before the CDR3 boundary, so the rest is inferred from the germline J gene. The chain uses TRBV29 and TRBJ2-7, with D unclear. CDR1 is MSHET and CDR2 is SYDVDS in the germline V gene. V was shortened by 2 bases and J by 3 bases, with 8 bases between the two germline ends. The CDR3 consists of 13 residues. This CDR3 reads CASSLSGYYEQYF. CDR3 DNA, as far as it was read: TGTGCTAGCAGTTTAAGTGGTTACTATGAACAGTAC.

Turning to this clone: Mouse gene names apply. The read terminates 1 residue before the CDR3 end, so the remaining end is supplied by the germline J gene. Other DNA sequences in the same sample also yield this CDR3. The chain couples TRBV12-1 to TRBJ2-5; D unresolved. The length of the CDR3 is 11 residues. Germline V gene data show CDR1 as SGHSN and CDR2 as HYEKVE. V gave up 4 bases and J gave up 4 bases, with 5 bases separating them. The CDR3 DNA, read in part, is TGTGCCAGCTCCCTCGAAGACACCCAGTAC. Translated, it gives CASSLEDTQY. The whole CDR3 protein reads CASSLEDTQYF.

By sample fraction, this clone is medium-sized. Genes here carry mouse names. Read data end 1 residue before the CDR3 end; the end is taken from the germline J gene. The chain has TRBV1 and TRBJ2-2, with 11 bases fitting TRBD2. The CDR3 runs to 17 residues. The germline CDR1 and CDR2 sequences are NSQYPW and LRSPGD (reference sequence). Trimming at V came to 1 base and at J to 2 bases, leaving 3 bases not matched to a gene. The CDR3 sequence is CTCSAAGTGGNTGQLYF. Incomplete CDR3 DNA: TGCACCTGCAGTGCAGCCGGGACTGGGGGTAACACCGGGCAGCTCTAC.

Comment on this clone: Germline and genes here are mouse. The read terminates 1 residue before the CDR3 end, so the remaining end is supplied by the germline J gene. This sequence joins TRBV26 and TRBJ1-2; the D is unclear. The V and J ends lost 6 bases and 2 bases respectively, with 7 bases between them. The CDR3 length is 12 residues. Per the germline V gene, CDR1 is KGHPV and CDR2 is FQNQEV (reference sequence). The sequenced CDR3 bases are TGTGCCAGCAGCCTCGTCAACTCCGACTACACC. Translating it yields CASSLVNSDYT. The entire CDR3 protein is CASSLVNSDYTF.

This clone has only a few counts. The germline and genes are mouse ones. The read is 1 residue too short to cover the CDR3 end, so that end is filled in from the germline J gene. The rearrangement uses TRBV26 and TRBJ2-7; D tentatively fits TRBD1 or TRBD2 (5 bases each). Germline CDR1 KGHPV, CDR2 FQNQEV (reference sequence). V gave up 2 bases and J gave up 7 bases, with 9 bases separating them. The CDR3 runs to 12 residues. The CDR3 region is CASSLGAGEQYF. The DNA read from the CDR3 is TGTGCCAGCAGTCTGGGGGCGGGGGAACAGTAC.

This clone was observed a handful of times. Genes and germline are mouse. The CDR3 end falls 1 residue outside the read, so it is completed with the germline J gene. The chain carries TRBV26 and TRBJ2-5; D is possibly TRBD1 or TRBD2 (6 bases each). The CDR3 totals 14 residues. Germline V gene data show CDR1 as KGHPV and CDR2 as FQNQEV (reference sequence). Trimming cost V 4 bases and J 6 bases, with 14 bases left between them. This CDR3 is CASSPDRWGDTQYF. Partial CDR3 DNA: TGTGCCAGCAGTCCTGACAGGTGGGGGGACACCCAGTAC.